Below, one TCR beta chain is given with its context. Its target antigen remains unknown. Base-call qualities are not available, and no considerably larger clone is one nucleotide away. This sample stems from a study of cytomegalovirus exposure and HLA in healthy donors (dated by TCRdb to about 2017). Background for the entire study: According to an earlier analysis of several hundred of the donors, about 179 million T cells yielded 90 million to 130 million unique TCR beta sequences and approximately 300 Gb of sequence data. An early release that covered fewer than 750 HLA-typed donors contained approximately 300 gigabases of sequencing data and 80 million or so unique TCR sequences. Among the approximately 400 genotyped donors, 75% to 90% belonged to the genetic ancestry cluster associated with self-reported Caucasian donors. The study was designed to test whether signatures of past pathogen exposure could be identified by cataloging public T cell receptors. The study profiled the T cell repertoires of hundreds of subjects by immunosequencing and related them to cytomegalovirus serostatus. Along with the roughly 710-subject first cohort, a separate validation cohort of over 90 different subjects was used. To predict cytomegalovirus infection status, the study brought together high-throughput TCR immunosequencing, statistical association of individual TCRs with disease status, and machine learning. In a later analysis, previously published TCR beta repertoires from about 670 donors were re-analyzed and high-resolution HLA genotyping was added so that TCR occurrence patterns could be studied. Rather than drawing on any new phenotypic data, the later analysis identified candidate immune exposures from TCR beta sequences and the way those sequences occurred across donors. In an earlier analysis of about 590 of the donors, high-throughput TCR beta sequencing was used to judge whether each TCR beta V gene segment behaved as functional or pseudogenic. Donor age, sex, ethnicity and CMV serostatus were collected together with the repertoire data. A later genetic analysis took genome-wide SNP genotypes for about 65% of the roughly 670 donors and used that subset as a discovery cohort. All discovery cohort repertoires had been generated on a single sequencing platform. Both class I and class II loci were covered by HLA typing, at four-digit resolution. Typing coverage varied by locus: roughly 629-630 donors for A, B, C, DRB1 and DQB1; approximately 520 for DQA1; approximately 570 for DPA1; approximately 490 for DPB1. Because of strong linkage in the cohort, four or five DR-DQ haplotypes were treated as single units for association and clustering. Across 300 to 500 genotyped donors of the cohort, an average of roughly 200,000 unique TCR beta nucleotide sequences per donor were sequenced, and 15% to 20% of those sequences were non-productive. Broader findings and caveats from the paper: According to the authors, the approach could potentially be generalized to other disease states and immunological phenotypes. Because HLA typing was missing for some donors at each locus, association tests included only the typed subset. Most TCR sequences were observed very rarely across donors, whereas some public TCRs were present in many individuals. Only TCR beta chains were sequenced in this cohort, and the absence of alpha or paired-chain data limited detectable features. The study listed over 150 TCR beta chains as associated with cytomegalovirus. In a later analysis, 15,000 to 20,000 TCR beta sequences were associated with specific HLA alleles at a false discovery rate of 0.05. A few of the identified cytomegalovirus-associated TCR beta chains were confirmed in vitro to be specific for cytomegalovirus antigens. Some IMGT-functional V segments, including TRBV6-2 and TRBV6-3, could not be distinguished by the 87-base-pair reads and were therefore excluded. The classifier was reported to diagnose cytomegalovirus status with high specificity and sensitivity in both the original and validation cohorts. A later analysis found that HLA-associated TCR beta chains were more clonally expanded and had lower generation probabilities than equally common non-associated chains. According to a later analysis, most CMV-associated TCR beta chains appeared to be HLA-restricted, and the HLA associations seemed to be driven largely by CMV exposure. A further reported finding was that TCR beta sequences accurately predicted the HLA-A and HLA-B alleles for most subjects in the first cohort. Roughly uniform sequencing depth across donors was assumed in presence/absence analyses, although this assumption may not hold. Correlated functional status among segregating V segments might be attributable to linkage disequilibrium, but an unknown experimental factor could not be ruled out. A later analysis found that TCR association rates varied across HLA loci, with DRB1 alleles showing the most associated TCRs and HLA-C alleles the fewest. In an earlier analysis of some 540 of the donors, most TCR beta V segments appeared in productive rearrangements about 90% or about 30% of the time, broadly matching IMGT annotations. The earlier analysis of approximately 590 of the donors excluded fewer than 20 rarely observed V segments, including chromosome 9 orphons, because counts were too low. Strong co-occurrence of HLA alleles, especially DR and DQ, made assigning TCR associations to individual alleles difficult. V-gene and J-gene trimming of TCR beta chains was associated with a missense DCLRE1C variant in a later genetic analysis, and the association was replicated in an independent cohort. A cluster of highly shared sequence variants was judged likely to be a technical artifact of the sequencing pipeline. CMV serostatus was the only immune exposure information available for the cohort. According to a later genetic analysis, donors in an Asian-associated ancestry cluster had fewer N-insertions in productive TCRs than the roughly 700-donor mean. According to a later analysis, parvovirus B19, influenza, CMV and Epstein-Barr virus appeared linked to several top co-occurrence clusters.

The cohort consisted of 600 to 750 healthy bone marrow donors. All cohort members were sampled while nominally healthy, although unrecorded immune exposures were likely present. The donor tested CMV seropositive, placing the donor among the 289 seropositive members of the cohort. A peripheral blood sample was provided by each donor, and peripheral blood mononuclear cells were used for TCR beta sequencing. The Qiagen DNeasy Blood Extraction Kit was used to extract genomic DNA from the blood cell samples. CDR1 and CDR2 were assigned from the germline V gene as MRHNA and SNTAGT. Trimming removed 7 bases from V and 4 bases from J; the gene matches leave 18 bases unexplained. The CDR3 holds 18 amino acids from the cysteine to the phenylalanine. Only the CDR3 DNA stays, 54 bases, in frame from base 1. The receptor library was made with the immunoSEQ multiplex PCR assay. The multiplex PCR relied on a mix of 60 forward primers for TCR Vbeta segments and 13 reverse primers for TCR Jbeta segments. The CDR3 region of rearranged TCR beta genes was amplified from genomic DNA with a multiplex PCR assay. The amplified TCR beta libraries were sequenced on the Illumina HiSeq System as 87-base-pair reads. In the original analysis: A later analysis tallied tens of millions of unique TCR beta chains across the approximately 670 repertoires, and some 12 million of those chains were shared by two or more donors. Raw reads were error-corrected and collapsed into unique sequences by a nearest-neighbor algorithm in which closely related sequences were merged to remove PCR and sequencing errors. To assign V, D and J gene segments, CDR3 sequences were aligned to IMGT reference sequences. For a sequence to be retained, a match of at least six nucleotides to both a V gene segment and a J gene segment was required. A rearrangement counted as productive if the CDR3 had no stop codons and remained in frame with V and J, and every other rearrangement counted as non-productive. Following IMGT convention, CDR3 was defined as the stretch from the second conserved V-encoded cysteine up to the conserved J-encoded phenylalanine. The earlier analysis of some 540 of the donors excluded any sequence lacking an unambiguous match to a single V gene segment. In an earlier analysis of several hundred of the donors, V segments were called functional above 56.7% productive rearrangements and were called segregating when the between-donor standard deviation exceeded 5%. A statistical classification framework was developed to diagnose cytomegalovirus status using the catalog of TCR beta chain sequences. In a later analysis, V and J genes were assigned by comparing TCR nucleotide sequences against IMGT/GENE-DB human TR gene sequences. Using the TCRdist pipeline, a later analysis assigned CDR3 sequences along with most-parsimonious VDJ recombination scenarios. In a later analysis, every TCR beta chain was defined by the combination of its CDR3 amino acid sequence and its V-gene family, and reads without a unique V-gene family were dropped. To address suspected cross-contamination and a sequencing artifact, a later analysis removed roughly 580 highly shared, low-generation-probability nucleotide sequences. A later analysis calculated a clonal expansion index for each public chain from normalized within-repertoire ranks of inferred template counts. A later analysis computed generation probabilities with a VDJ recombination model fitted to out-of-frame rearrangements, and checked the results against IGoR. In a later analysis, hypergeometric tests were used to score TCR-TCR, TCR-HLA and TCR-CMV co-occurrence, with a repertoire-size bias correction applied to TCR pairs. False discovery rates were estimated in a later analysis by permuting HLA or CMV assignments 20 times. In a later analysis, co-occurring TCRs were grouped using DBSCAN, and TCRdist sequence similarity was added for clustering within HLA-allele-positive subsets. Repertoires with fewer than 30,000 or more than 120,000 public chains, plus five repertoires with anomalous nucleotide sharing, were excluded from co-occurrence clustering. TCRdb mirrors the immuneACCESS table, restricted to in-frame sequences. Some clones are absent from its copies; in checked studies, under half trace to an unresolved V gene, and the reason for the others is unknown. V, J and clone size are taken as reported in that table, and D and trimming were inferred from the DNA itself. The sample has about 150,000 clones on record, about 84% of them singletons. Approximately 1.2% of the sample is taken by the ten largest.

The sequenced sample consisted of PBMCs. Recombination connected TRBV6-4 to TRBJ1-4, with TRBD1 matching 7 junction bases. The TCR sequence derives from a man aged 50 to 59 in good health and CMV-seropositive. The encoded CDR3 is CASITIYKGTVYNEKLFF. The nucleotides read TGTGCCAGCATTACAATCTATAAAGGGACAGTCTATAATGAAAAACTGTTTTTT.